This section outlines one TCR beta chain sequence together with its context. The antigen is not known. These data come from a study of T cells in localized non-small cell lung cancer. Whole-study findings and limits: Sequencing was limited to one tumor region, leaving the possibility of heterogeneity open.

Sequencing used immunoSEQ multiplex PCR; TCRdb keeps in-frame clones, though not all of them. The sample shows fewer than 35,000 clones, roughly 89% of them seen only once. V was clipped by 0 bases and J by 1 base, with 10 bases between them. Per germline, CDR1 KGHSH and CDR2 LQKENI. This CDR3 comprises 16 residues. The sequencing used peripheral blood, collected before any cancer treatment. V and J are TRBV18 and TRBJ1-3; D gene uncertain. This TCR came from a female donor aged 60 or older with stage I lung adenocarcinoma. CDR3 sequence (DNA): TGTGCCAGCTCACCACCATCGGTCTCATCTGGAAACACCATATATTTT. Its protein is CASSPPSVSSGNTIYF.